The following is a T cell receptor (beta chain) sequence with its context. These data belong to a study of blood T cell repertoires in COVID-19. Either two negative PCRs, clearance, or symptom resolution qualified Cohort 3 donors as recovered. Generated by immunoSEQ multiplex PCR, the TCRdb table keeps only in-frame clones and is missing some. The sample holds around 230,000 clones, 75% to 90% seen once. Trimming removed 6 bases from V and 0 bases from J, with 17 bases in between. The CDR3 is 15 residues long. Germline values: CDR1 SQVTM, CDR2 ANQGSEA. The chain joins TRBV29-1 to TRBJ1-2; D uncertain. The TCR was taken from a man aged 40-55 years who had recovered from COVID-19. The material sequenced was PBMCs or T cells enriched from blood (not recorded which). The CDR3 here is CSVRPGPRANYGYTF. As DNA, the CDR3 is TGCAGCGTCCGTCCGGGTCCTCGAGCTAACTATGGCTACACCTTC.